Each of the 16 T cell receptor beta chains below was sequenced from the same sample in a study of shared clonotypes between healthy human individuals. The assay was immunoSEQ multiplex PCR, and TCRdb's table has in-frame clones only and misses some. The data contain around 1,900,000 clones, about 93% of them singletons. Naive CD8 isolation took CD45RO-negative cells positively selected for CCR7 and excluded terminally differentiated effector memory CD45RA+ cells. The sample consisted of naive CD8+ T cells from PBMCs. The origin of the receptors is a man younger than 35 in good health. Some clones in this sample may be carry-over from other donors' samples.

The V gene is TRBV6-4, the J gene TRBJ2-7; unclear D gene. The germline gives CDR1 MRHNA, CDR2 SNTAGT. This CDR3 has 14 amino acids. The V and J ends lost 4 bases and 3 bases respectively, with 13 bases between them. The CDR3 DNA reads TGTGCCAGCAGTGTCACACCGGAACTCTACGAGCAGTACTTC. Translation gives CASSVTPELYEQYF.

This rearrangement joins TRBV4-1 to TRBJ1-2; TRBD1 might be the D (5 bases). V dropped 1 base and J dropped 0 bases, with 27 bases sitting between them. The length of the CDR3 is 21 residues. Germline V gene data show CDR1 as MGHRA and CDR2 as YSYEKL. The CDR3 DNA reads as TGCGCCAGCAGCCAAGTTCGGGGCCAGCCCCCCACCGCCCTAGCTAACTATGGCTACACCTTC. It yields the protein CASSQVRGQPPTALANYGYTF.

Points on this clone: The identical CDR3 is also encoded by other nucleotide sequences in the sample. The rearrangement uses TRBV4-1 and TRBJ2-7, with D perhaps matching TRBD2 (5 bases). V dropped 3 bases and J dropped 1 base, with 7 bases sitting between them. The germline CDR1 and CDR2 sequences are MGHRA and YSYEKL. The CDR3 loop spans 13 amino acids. CDR3 bases: TGCGCCAGCAGCCAGGACTCTTCCTACGAGCAGTACTTC. Residues: CASSQDSSYEQYF.

This clone appeared once. The gene calls are TRBV29-1 and TRBJ1-2; D not certain. Deletions cut 5 bases from V and 8 bases from J, with 12 bases between. The CDR3 covers 11 residues. Germline CDR1 SQVTM, CDR2 ANQGSEA. CDR3 sequence (DNA): TGCAGCGTTCGCCCGGCGGAGGGCTACACCTTC. Translated: CSVRPAEGYTF.

V and J are TRBV2 and TRBJ1-1, with 8 bases matching TRBD1. The CDR3 is 15 amino acids. After removal of 7 bases from V and 1 base from J, the junction contained 8 bases not matched to a gene. Germline V lookup: CDR1 SNHLY, CDR2 FYNNEI. The CDR3 loop reads CASIPRDRSNTEAFF. The CDR3 nucleotides read TGTGCCAGCATTCCCCGGGACAGGTCGAACACTGAAGCTTTCTTT.

The chain couples TRBV28 to TRBJ2-3; 8 bases fit TRBD2. V shed 1 base and J 7 bases; nucleotides not matched to a gene: 7. Germline V gene sequence: CDR1 MDHEN, CDR2 SYDVKM. The CDR3 contains 15 residues. The chain's CDR3 is CASSLFREGDHTQYF. The CDR3 coding sequence is TGTGCCAGCAGTTTATTCCGGGAGGGTGATCATACGCAGTATTTT. The whole variable domain, filled in from reference TRBV28 and TRBJ2-3, reads DVKVTQSSRYLVKRTGEKVFLECVQDMDHENMFWYRQDPGLGLRLIYFSYDVKMKEKGDIPEGYSVSREKKERFSLILESASTNQTSMYLCASSLFREGDHTQYFGPGTRLTVL.

This rearrangement joins TRBV28 to TRBJ2-1; 7 bases map to TRBD2. CDR3 length equals 15 residues. Unmatched junction bases numbered 14, after V lost 7 bases and J lost 8 bases. Germline V lookup: CDR1 MDHEN, CDR2 SYDVKM. The CDR3 loop is CASTPRGVTIDEQFF. CDR3 DNA: TGTGCCAGCACCCCTCGGGGGGTTACAATCGATGAGCAGTTCTTC.

The rearrangement joins TRBV7-3 to TRBJ2-7, with D possibly TRBD2 on 5 matching bases. The ends were cut back, 5 bases at V and 5 bases at J, with 13 bases in the middle. From germline, CDR1 is SGHTA and CDR2 FQGTGA. The CDR3 loop spans 13 amino acids. The CDR3 region is CASSAGSGHEQYF. The CDR3 DNA is TGTGCCAGCAGCGCAGGCAGCGGCCACGAGCAGTACTTC.

This rearrangement joins TRBV28 to TRBJ1-3; D remains unclear. Looked up from germline, CDR1 is MDHEN and CDR2 is SYDVKM. The CDR3 has 11 residues. The germline V and J ends were trimmed by 3 bases and 8 bases, with 5 bases remaining between them. CDR3 bases: TGTGCCAGCAGTTTTTCCGACACCATATATTTT. Its translation is CASSFSDTIYF.

The chain joins TRBV28 to TRBJ1-4, with 9 bases fitting TRBD1. J gave up 6 bases and V 5 bases, and 7 bases lay outside the gene matches. Germline CDR1 is MDHEN and CDR2 is SYDVKM. The length of the CDR3 is 15 residues. The CDR3 region is CASSPDRGPHEKLFF. CDR3 nucleotide sequence: TGTGCCAGCAGTCCGGACAGGGGCCCCCATGAAAAACTGTTTTTT.

As regards this clone: An end of the junction does not agree with germline; a read error may underlie this. This rearrangement joins TRBV27 to TRBJ1-1; possibly TRBD1 for D (6 bases). Germline V CDR1 and CDR2: MNHEY, SMNVEV (reference sequence). The CDR3 loop spans 13 amino acids. CDR3 in amino acids: CASRLQGVTEAFF. The CDR3 DNA reads TGTGCCAGCCGTTTACAGGGTGTCACTGAAGCTTTCTTT.

Concerning this clone: Other DNA sequences in the same sample also yield this CDR3. The chain combines TRBV9 with TRBJ2-5, with D unresolved. The germline gives CDR1 SGDLS, CDR2 YYNGEE. Trimming removed 2 bases from V and 3 bases from J, with 11 bases in between. The CDR3 is 14 amino acids. CDR3 DNA sequence: TGTGCCAGCAGCGTGTCCGGCACTGAAGAGACCCAGTACTTC. Protein product: CASSVSGTEETQYF.

The rearrangement uses TRBV25-1 and TRBJ2-3; 8 bases align to TRBD2. The V gene end was trimmed by 4 bases and the J gene end by 3 bases; junction bases not matched to a gene: 6. This CDR3 has 15 residues. Germline CDR1 reads MGHDK; CDR2 reads SYGVNS. CDR3 sequence: CASSGGSGITDTQYF. CDR3 bases: TGTGCCAGCAGTGGTGGTAGCGGGATTACAGATACGCAGTATTTT. The full variable domain, with the rest looked up from reference TRBV25-1 and TRBJ2-3, is EADIYQTPRYLVIGTGKKITLECSQTMGHDKMYWYQQDPGMELHLIHYSYGVNSTEKGDLSSESTVSRIRTEHFPLTLESARPSHTSQYLCASSGGSGITDTQYFGPGTRLTVL.

This chain links TRBV6-5 with TRBJ2-5; D is undetermined. The better agreement between TRBJ2-7 and the DNA end casts doubt on the J call. CDR1 MNHEY and CDR2 SVGAGI come from the germline V gene. The CDR3 sequence is 13 residues long. For the CDR3, the DNA is TGTGCCAGCAGTTACTCGGGTTCCTACGAGCAGTACTTC. Translated: CASSYSGSYEQYF.

The chain uses TRBV9 and TRBJ2-7, with D possibly being TRBD1 or TRBD2 (5 bases each). The V end lost 4 bases, the J end lost 2 bases, and 13 bases lay between the germline ends. This CDR3 region has 14 residues. From germline, CDR1 is SGDLS and CDR2 YYNGEE. The chain's CDR3 is CASSTGPSAYEQYF. For the CDR3, the DNA is TGTGCCAGCAGCACGGGACCCTCCGCCTACGAGCAGTACTTC.

The chain joins TRBV25-1 to TRBJ2-2; D ambiguous. Germline CDR1 is MGHDK and CDR2 is SYGVNS. The V gene lost 8 bases and the J gene lost 1 base, with 11 bases spanning the gap. This CDR3 comprises 14 residues. As DNA, the CDR3 is TGTGCCAGCGCTATCGGTGAGAACACCGGGGAGCTGTTTTTT. This translates into CASAIGENTGELFF.